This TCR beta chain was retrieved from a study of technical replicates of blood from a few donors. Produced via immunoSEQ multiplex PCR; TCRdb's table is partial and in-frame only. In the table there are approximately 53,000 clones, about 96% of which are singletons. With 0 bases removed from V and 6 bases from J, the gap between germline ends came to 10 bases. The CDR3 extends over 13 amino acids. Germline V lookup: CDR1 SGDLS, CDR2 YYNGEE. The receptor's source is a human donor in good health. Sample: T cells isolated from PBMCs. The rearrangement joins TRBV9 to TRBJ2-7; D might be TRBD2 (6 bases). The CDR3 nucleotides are TGTGCCAGCAGCGTAGCGGTAGCGGCCGAGCAGTACTTC. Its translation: CASSVAVAAEQYF. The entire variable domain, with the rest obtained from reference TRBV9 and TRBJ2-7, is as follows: DSGVTQTPKHLITATGQRVTLRCSPRSGDLSVYWYQQSLDQGLQFLIQYYNGEERAKGNILERFSAQQFPDLHSELNLSSLELGDSALYFCASSVAVAAEQYFGPGTRLTVT.